This entry describes one TCR beta chain. The clone's antigen remains unknown. No base quality information exists; no much larger clone differs at one position. This sample is drawn from a study of T cell responses to AZD1222 COVID-19 vaccine (dated by TCRdb to the early 2020s). For the study in its entirety: AZD1222 recipients with second doses at about 4 weeks or about 12 weeks were pooled, because spike-specific TCR depth and breadth did not differ between schedules. TCR sequencing covered roughly 230 trial participants: 207 given two doses of AZD1222 and 26 given two doses of MenACWY control vaccine. Enrollment into the trials was organized by age into subgroups of 18-55, 56-69 and 70-plus years, and those subgroups contained roughly 150, 30 and 60 TCR-sequenced participants, respectively.

The sample's time point, from its label and the paper: baseline before first vaccination. Vaccinee samples were obtained from the UK trials COV001 and COV002, which included a single-blind randomized controlled phase 2/3 trial of AZD1222 (ChAdOx1 nCoV-19) in healthy adults. Trial participant PBMC samples were collected at day 0 and day 28 after the second dose for TCRbeta chain sequencing. Broader findings and caveats from the paper: Reportedly, close to half of the unique spike-specific TCRs recognized epitopes lying outside the regions that are mutated in the B.1.351 and B.1.1.7 variants. Spike-specific TCR breadth and depth rose significantly after two AZD1222 doses compared with day 0 and with MenACWY recipients. The vaccine-associated CD4 TCRs covered the entire spike protein, and the dominant responses fell in regions 160-218 and 743-854. No day 14 peak-response samples were available, so repertoires were characterized only after the peak T cell response. Only five to seven AZD1222 recipients were SARS-CoV-2 seropositive at baseline, limiting conclusions about previously exposed vaccinees. In the small 56-69-year group, the increase in depth fell short of significance, most likely because of low power. Participants were mostly white British, with more females than males. The authors suggested clonal diversity may have been underestimated.

The CDR3 regions of human TCRbeta chains were subjected to immunosequencing. The paper's data handling went like this. TCRs in the repertoires were matched against a reference library of SARS-CoV-2-specific TCRs that had been generated with the MIRA antigen-specificity platform. Breadth was defined as the fraction of unique TCRs that were SARS-CoV-2-associated, and depth was defined as the fraction of total T cells that were SARS-CoV-2-associated. Using the MIRA data, every spike-specific TCR was mapped to the spike region that the TCR reacted to and assigned to either a CD4 or a CD8 class. Log10-transformed breadth and depth values were compared by one-way ANOVA with Sidak's multiple comparisons tests. What TCRdb holds here is the immuneACCESS table cut down to in-frame rearrangements. Part of the clones is not present; checked against another copy, under half of the missing clones reflect an unresolved V gene, and the others are unexplained. That table is the source of V, J and clone size, and D and trimming were worked out from the DNA. The sample table lists roughly 120,000 clones, 70% to 90% of them with a count of one. The ten top clones hold about 10% of the sample.

Sequencing used peripheral blood, obtained on day 0 of AZD1222 vaccination. The receptor comes from an adult in good health.

The CDR3 protein is CASSVDPATYEQYF. The DNA sequence is given as TGTGCCAGCAGCGTTGACCCGGCCACCTACGAGCAGTACTTC. In this chain, TRBV9 is recombined with TRBJ2-7; no confident D gene assignment can be made. Taken from cysteine to phenylalanine, the CDR3 has 14 residues. Only CDR3 DNA remains: 42 bases, in frame from the first base. From the germline V gene, CDR1 is SGDLS and CDR2 is YYNGEE. V sheds 2 bases and J sheds 2 bases, leaving 11 bases between their ends.